The 18 T cell receptor beta chains in this list originate from one sample, sequenced in a study of cytomegalovirus exposure and HLA in healthy donors listed by TCRdb under 2017. Library generation was performed with the immunoSEQ multiplex PCR assay. For the multiplex PCR, a mixture combining 60 forward primers for TCR Vbeta segments and 13 reverse primers for TCR Jbeta segments was used. As stored in TCRdb, this immuneACCESS dataset retains in-frame rearrangements with V and J assigned. A fraction of the clones does not appear; measured against another copy, unresolved V genes explain less than half of the discrepancy, and the remainder lacks a known reason. The sample contains approximately 190,000 clones, 75% to 90% of them found a single time. Of the sample, around 0.75% is held by the ten largest clones. Sequenced sample: PBMCs. These TCRs come from a woman aged 18 to 35 in good health and CMV-seronegative.

This clone has just one count. The chain combines TRBV2 with TRBJ2-7; the D gene is possibly TRBD1 (6 bases). Looked up from germline, CDR1 is SNHLY and CDR2 is FYNNEI. The CDR3 spans 13 residues. V dropped 5 bases and J dropped 2 bases, with 10 bases sitting between them. The CDR3 coding sequence is TGTGCCAGCAGTACGGACAGAACCTACGAGCAGTACTTC. Translated, it gives CASSTDRTYEQYF.

The genes are TRBV18 and TRBJ1-2; D not certain. The V end lost 8 bases, the J end lost 2 bases, and 12 bases lay between the germline ends. The CDR3 has 13 residues. Per the germline V gene, CDR1 is KGHSH and CDR2 is LQKENI. CDR3 in amino acids: CASRSQQNYGYTF. The CDR3 nucleotides are TGTGCCAGCCGATCACAGCAGAACTATGGCTACACCTTC.

The chain has TRBV27 and TRBJ2-2; D is uncertain. Germline CDR1 MNHEY, CDR2 SMNVEV (reference sequence). Trimming removed 7 bases from V and 4 bases from J, with 7 bases in between. The CDR3 length is 12 residues. The CDR3 nucleotides are TGTGCCAGCACCCGAGGCACCGGGGAGCTGTTTTTT. Translating gives CASTRGTGELFF.

The chain is built from TRBV5-1 and TRBJ2-7; possible D gene TRBD2, 5 bases. Germline loops: CDR1 SGHRS, CDR2 YFSETQ. The CDR3 contains 14 residues. The V gene lost 3 bases and the J gene lost 4 bases, with 14 bases spanning the gap. CDR3 protein: CASSYSGGQYEQYF. DNA of the CDR3: TGCGCCAGCAGCTACTCTGGCGGGCAATACGAGCAGTACTTC.

V gene TRBV18 combines with J gene TRBJ1-2; D is perhaps TRBD1 (5 bases). The CDR3 is 15 residues long. Per germline, CDR1 KGHSH and CDR2 LQKENI. Trimming left V 3 bases short and J 3 bases short, with 14 bases between. The CDR3, as DNA: TGTGCCAGCTCACCTCGTCGTGCGGGGGACTATGGCTACACCTTC. This sequence encodes CASSPRRAGDYGYTF.

The rearrangement joins TRBV4-2 to TRBJ2-7, with D possibly matching TRBD2 (5 bases). The CDR3 loop spans 17 amino acids. V lost 1 base to trimming and J lost 3 bases, with 19 bases between them. In germline, CDR1 is LGHNA, CDR2 YNFKEQ. The CDR3 bases are TGTGCCAGCAGCCAAGTCTCCTTGACCTATGACTACTACGAGCAGTACTTC. Protein: CASSQVSLTYDYYEQYF.

The rearrangement uses TRBV14 and TRBJ2-5; tentatively, D is TRBD2 (6 bases). Trimming left V 3 bases short and J 10 bases short, with 15 bases between. The CDR3 runs 13 residues. Germline CDR1 reads SGHDN; CDR2 reads FVKESK. CDR3 bases: TGTGCCAGCAGCCAGATGGGCGGAGCGGGCCAGTACTTC. It is translated as CASSQMGGAGQYF.

The chain combines TRBV2 with TRBJ1-1; no clear D. Germline V gives CDR1 SNHLY, CDR2 FYNNEI. V lost 3 bases to trimming and J lost 7 bases, with 18 bases between them. The CDR3 length is 15 residues. For the CDR3, the DNA is TGTGCCAGCAGTGATGGTTGGCCGGGAACGGGTGAAGCTTTCTTT. It specifies CASSDGWPGTGEAFF.

The rearrangement uses TRBV18 and TRBJ1-4, with a possible D match to TRBD1 (5 bases). Germline V gene data show CDR1 as KGHSH and CDR2 as LQKENI. This CDR3 has 13 amino acids. Between the trimmed V and J ends, which lost 4 bases and 6 bases, there was a span of 9 bases. The DNA for the CDR3 is TGTGCCAGCTCACGGGGGGGAGATGAAAAACTGTTTTTT. It encodes CASSRGGDEKLFF.

The V and J genes are TRBV5-4 and TRBJ2-7; D might be TRBD2 (6 bases). The CDR3 is made up of 13 amino acids. The V gene's germline CDR1 is SGHNT and CDR2 YYREEE (reference sequence). Trimming stripped 2 bases from V and 0 bases from J, with 6 bases between. CDR3 bases: TGTGCCAGCAGCTTCGGGAGCTCCTACGAGCAGTACTTC. It encodes CASSFGSSYEQYF.

This rearrangement joins TRBV2 to TRBJ1-4; 7 bases match TRBD1. The junction had 12 bases not matched to a gene; V was cut back by 4 bases and J by 10 bases. The CDR3 spans 15 residues. Per the germline V gene, CDR1 is SNHLY and CDR2 is FYNNEI. CDR3 DNA: TGTGCCAGCAGTGCAGGGACAGATAGGCGGGTAAAACTGTTTTTT. Translation: CASSAGTDRRVKLFF.

This clone came up once. The CDR3 region is CASSLAYNGVTGGNYGYTF. The CDR3 DNA follows: TGTGCCAGCAGCTTGGCCTACAATGGTGTGACAGGGGGCAACTATGGCTACACCTTC. The chain joins TRBV5-4 to TRBJ1-2; 10 nucleotides agree with TRBD1. CDR3 length: 19 residues. Per germline, CDR1 SGHNT and CDR2 YYREEE (reference sequence). V trimming: 0 bases; J trimming: 2 bases; junction bases outside the gene matches: 13.

This chain uses TRBV7-2 with TRBJ1-2; D is undetermined. Per the germline V gene, CDR1 is SGHTA and CDR2 is FQGNSA. This CDR3 has 13 amino acids. V dropped 5 bases and J dropped 5 bases, with 12 bases sitting between them. DNA of the CDR3: TGTGCCAGCAGCCCCGGGAGGCGGTATGGCTACACCTTC. Amino acids: CASSPGRRYGYTF.

V gene TRBV5-1 combines with J gene TRBJ1-2; the match to TRBD1 covers 11 bases. The CDR3 contains 17 residues. The trim removed 3 bases at V and 7 bases at J, leaving 14 bases unmatched. Germline values: CDR1 SGHRS, CDR2 YFSETQ. CDR3: CASSSDRGRVVFSGYTF. The CDR3 DNA reads TGCGCCAGCAGCTCGGACAGGGGGCGCGTAGTATTCTCTGGCTACACCTTC.

This clone was counted a few times. This chain joins TRBV4-1 and TRBJ1-4; the D is unclear. Per the germline V gene, CDR1 is MGHRA and CDR2 is YSYEKL. V lost 0 bases, J lost 8 bases, and 22 bases lay in between. The CDR3 spans 18 residues. In DNA form, the CDR3 reads TGCGCCAGCAGCCAAGACGGGCCTCTCGGGAGGGCGTACGAAAAACTGTTTTTT. Amino acid sequence: CASSQDGPLGRAYEKLFF.

The CDR3 sequence is CASSSDRGLGQPQHF. CDR3 coding DNA: TGTGCCAGCAGTTCCGACAGGGGGCTAGGTCAGCCCCAGCATTTT. The chain couples TRBV27 to TRBJ1-5, with TRBD1 matching 10 bases. The germline CDR1 and CDR2 sequences are MNHEY and SMNVEV (reference sequence). With 4 bases clipped from V and 6 bases from J, the junction kept 6 bases outside the gene matches. The CDR3 length is 15 residues.

The genes are TRBV19 and TRBJ2-7; D unresolved. Germline V gene data show CDR1 as LNHDA and CDR2 as SQIVND (reference sequence). The ends were cut back, 6 bases at V and 2 bases at J, with 17 bases in the middle. This CDR3 has 15 residues. The CDR3 is CASSPLVAVPYEQYF. In DNA form, the CDR3 reads TGTGCCAGTAGCCCCTTGGTCGCAGTCCCCTACGAGCAGTACTTC.

J is TRBJ2-3 and V is TRBV11-3, with a weak D call TRBD2 (6 bases). This CDR3 comprises 16 residues. The V gene lost 0 bases and the J gene lost 1 base, with 11 bases spanning the gap. Germline CDR1 is SGHNT and CDR2 is YENEEA. The CDR3 loop is CASSLDGASGTDTQYF. DNA of the CDR3: TGTGCCAGCAGCTTAGATGGGGCTAGCGGCACAGATACGCAGTATTTT.